The T cell receptor delta chain under discussion was sequenced for a study of gamma-delta chains in newborns, infants, children. At the level of the study: Polyclonal expansion of innate γδ T cells after birth follows microbial exposure.

Concerning this clone: TCRdb's protein, taken from a much larger clone, differs from this DNA's translation at residue 10, likely owing to a read error; the protein displayed comes from the DNA.

Germline V CDR1 and CDR2: GEAIGNYY, EKD. V lost 1 base, J lost 0 bases, and 8 bases stayed unmatched. This CDR3 is built from 19 residues. TCRdb re-called the reads with CATT. In the table there are thousands of delta-chain clones, around 2% of which are singletons. Input material: blood. The TCR originated in a child who was a newborn, infant or young child, either healthy, febrile or measles-vaccinated (not recorded which). This chain links TRDV2 with TRDJ3, with TRDD3 matching 7 bases. CDR3 DNA: TGTGCCTGTGACACGCTGGGGGTCCCCATCTCCTGGGACACCCGACAGATGTTTTTC. It is translated as CACDTLGVPISWDTRQMFF.